Following are 22 T cell receptor beta chains from one sample sequenced in a study of T-cell reconstitution after alpha-beta-depleted transplantation in children (dated by TCRdb to 2016 to 2017). The library relied on PCR. The sequencer listed for this sample is Illumina HiSeq 2500. TCR library preparation used molecular barcoding, with unique molecular identifiers applied to normalize quantification of the TCRbeta repertoire. TCRdb handled the public reads itself, with Q25 trimming in fastp and clone calling in MiXCR, and kept productive beta chains. Rows are combined by CDR3 protein, so each entry shows the most common genes and DNA. Counted in this sample were roughly 4,200 distinct CDR3 sequences; approximately 19% of them appeared once. Approximately 51% of the sample is taken by the ten largest. What this sample's treatment or condition label stands for: allogeneic hematopoietic cell transplantation with graft depleted of TCRalphabeta T cells and CD19 B cells.

The sample consisted of PBMCs, mostly from graft donor cells, taken 180 days after TCRalphabeta/CD19-depleted stem cell transplant. These TCRs come from a male patient under 10 years old who had a stem cell transplant for acute lymphoblastic leukemia, so the T cells may come from the graft donor.

This clonotype was observed at least ten times. V usage is TRBV19 and J usage is TRBJ1-1; D may be TRBD1 (5 bases). Between the trimmed V and J ends, which lost 8 bases and 5 bases, there was a span of 18 bases. There are 14 residues in the CDR3. Germline assignment: CDR1 LNHDA and CDR2 SQIVND (reference sequence). The CDR3 spells CASELGQGRTEAFF. The CDR3, as DNA: TGTGCCAGTGAATTAGGGCAGGGAAGAACTGAAGCTTTCTTT.

This clonotype was seen at least ten times. The rearrangement uses TRBV10-3 and TRBJ2-1; 7 bases fit TRBD2. The CDR3 runs to 16 residues. With V trimmed by 0 bases and J by 6 bases, 8 bases remained unmatched. Germline V gene lookup returns CDR1 ENHRY and CDR2 SYGVKD. CDR3 amino acids: CAISESGAGRTNEQFF. The CDR3 DNA reads TGTGCCATCAGTGAGTCAGGAGCGGGGAGGACCAATGAGCAGTTCTTC.

The table lists this clonotype with many counts. DNA of the CDR3: TGTGCCAGCAGTGAATTAGCGCGGGAGCAAGAGACCCAGTACTTC. This translates into CASSELAREQETQYF. The chain combines TRBV2 with TRBJ2-5; 7 bases line up with TRBD2. Trimming at V came to 2 bases and at J to 2 bases, leaving 5 bases not matched to a gene. The V gene's germline CDR1 is SNHLY and CDR2 FYNNEI. This CDR3 region has 15 residues.

This clonotype is labeled as medium-sized. The chain carries TRBV7-9 and TRBJ2-7; D gene ambiguous. Between the trimmed V and J ends, which lost 6 bases and 2 bases, there was a span of 11 bases. The CDR3 totals 13 residues. CDR1 SEHNR and CDR2 FQNEAQ come from the germline V gene (reference sequence). The CDR3 DNA sequence: TGTGCCAGCAGTATAGGAGAGACCTACGAGCAGTACTTC. It is translated as CASSIGETYEQYF. Drawing the rest from reference TRBV7-9 and TRBJ2-7, the complete variable domain is DTGVSQNPRHKITKRGQNVTFRCDPISEHNRLYWYRQTLGQGPEFLTYFQNEAQLEKSRLLSDRFSAERPKGSFSTLEIQRTEQGDSAMYLCASSIGETYEQYFGPGTRLTVT.

This clonotype has a count of ten or more. The chain has TRBV11-2 and TRBJ2-3; 14 positions agree with TRBD2. The CDR3 loop spans 17 amino acids. Germline CDR1 is SGHAT and CDR2 is FQNNGV. The V gene end was trimmed by 5 bases and the J gene end by 5 bases; junction bases not matched to a gene: 9. CDR3 in amino acids: CASSIGLAGGVGDTQYF. CDR3 nucleotide sequence: TGTGCCAGCAGCATTGGACTAGCGGGAGGTGTAGGAGATACGCAGTATTTT.

This clonotype showed up many times. The chain links TRBV3-1 to TRBJ1-5; possibly TRBD1 for D (5 bases). The CDR3 is 14 residues long. Trimming removed 2 bases at V and 6 bases at J, with 11 bases between. Germline lookup yields CDR1 LGHDT and CDR2 YNNKEL (reference sequence). CDR3 sequence reads: CASSQRRGSQPQHF. The DNA of the CDR3 is TGTGCCAGCAGCCAAAGGAGGGGTAGTCAGCCCCAGCATTTT.

This clonotype ranks as medium-sized. The rearrangement joins TRBV10-3 to TRBJ1-2; TRBD1 matches at 9 bases. The CDR3 spans 15 residues. Germline V gene lookup returns CDR1 ENHRY and CDR2 SYGVKD. J was trimmed by 2 bases and V by 10 bases; bases with no gene match: 11. The CDR3 region has the DNA TGTGCCAGCACCGGGACAGGGAATATGAACTATGGCTACACCTTC. Translated, it gives CASTGTGNMNYGYTF.

This clonotype was seen ten or more times. This chain connects TRBV7-8 to TRBJ2-1; D possibly corresponds to TRBD1 (6 bases). Germline loops: CDR1 SGHVS, CDR2 FQNEAQ. The CDR3 sequence is 9 residues long. V lost 8 bases, J lost 14 bases, and 10 bases lay in between. The DNA for the CDR3 is TGTGCCAGCTCAAGGGGGAAGTTCTTC. The encoded protein is CASSRGKFF.

This clonotype was seen ten or more times. The CDR3 spells CASRKGLAGWEGGANVLTF. The CDR3 DNA reads TGTGCCAGCAGGAAGGGACTAGCGGGGTGGGAAGGTGGGGCCAACGTCCTGACTTTC. This sequence joins TRBV6-1 and TRBJ2-6; TRBD2 aligns across 13 bases. With 6 bases clipped from V and 3 bases from J, the junction kept 11 bases outside the gene matches. Germline CDR1 is MNHNS and CDR2 is SASEGT. This CDR3 has 19 residues.

This clonotype was seen at least ten times. The gene calls are TRBV28 and TRBJ1-2, with unresolved D. The CDR3 loop spans 11 amino acids. V lost 8 bases and J lost 3, with 7 bases in between. Per germline, CDR1 MDHEN and CDR2 SYDVKM. The CDR3 is CASGLDYGYTF. The CDR3 DNA sequence: TGTGCCAGCGGGTTGGACTATGGCTACACCTTC.

This clonotype was counted many times. The rearrangement links TRBV11-2 to TRBJ2-1; D is ambiguous. The germline V gene encodes CDR1 SGHAT and CDR2 FQNNGV. The V end was cut by 0 bases, the J end by 8 bases, with 14 bases between. CDR3 length: 15 residues. The CDR3 region is CASSLDSTRIDEQFF. The CDR3 DNA follows: TGTGCCAGCAGCTTAGACTCAACAAGGATCGATGAGCAGTTCTTC. Full variable domain (missing parts from reference TRBV11-2 and TRBJ2-1): EAGVAQSPRYKIIEKRQSVAFWCNPISGHATLYWYQQILGQGPKLLIQFQNNGVVDDSQLPKDRFSAERLKGVDSTLKIQPAKLEDSAVYLCASSLDSTRIDEQFFGPGTRLTVL.

This clonotype showed up many times. V gene TRBV7-9 combines with J gene TRBJ1-4; no firm D call. This CDR3 comprises 16 residues. Trimming stripped 1 base from V and 0 bases from J, with 9 bases between. Germline loops: CDR1 SEHNR, CDR2 FQNEAQ (reference sequence). CDR3: CASSLGAATTNEKLFF. The CDR3 DNA is TGTGCCAGCAGCTTAGGGGCAGCTACAACTAATGAAAAACTGTTTTTT.

This clonotype occurred many times. The chain is built from TRBV10-3 and TRBJ2-7, with D maybe TRBD2 (6 bases). The CDR3 runs 14 residues. V lost 9 bases to trimming and J lost 7 bases, with 22 bases between them. Germline V CDR1 and CDR2: ENHRY, SYGVKD. Here the CDR3 reads CAIRSGPGAGEQYF. The CDR3, as DNA: TGTGCCATACGATCGGGCCCCGGCGCGGGGGAGCAGTACTTC.

This clonotype was recorded at least ten times. The rearrangement uses TRBV7-9 and TRBJ1-1; D unclear. V lost 2 bases to trimming and J lost 0 bases, with 10 bases between them. The CDR3 has 15 amino acids. The V gene's germline CDR1 is SEHNR and CDR2 FQNEAQ (reference sequence). CDR3 nucleotide sequence: TGTGCCAGCAGCTTATCTTCGCCTATGAACACTGAAGCTTTCTTT. Translated: CASSLSSPMNTEAFF.

The chain recombines TRBV5-1 with TRBJ2-2, with 9 bases lining up with TRBD1. This CDR3 is 15 amino acids long. Trimming took 4 bases from V and 13 from J; bases not matched to a gene: 14. The V gene's germline CDR1 is SGHRS and CDR2 YFSETQ. The CDR3 loop is CASSPDRGIDRGLFF. Here the CDR3 DNA reads TGCGCCAGCAGCCCGGACAGGGGAATTGACCGGGGGCTGTTTTTT.

This clonotype was observed many times. The chain joins TRBV5-1 to TRBJ2-7, with D perhaps matching TRBD1 (6 bases). The CDR3 runs 16 residues. V lost 2 bases and J lost 7, with 22 bases in between. The germline V gene encodes CDR1 SGHRS and CDR2 YFSETQ. The CDR3 DNA is TGCGCCAGCAGCTTTTCGACAGGCTCACCCCAGGTGGAGCAGTACTTC. Residues: CASSFSTGSPQVEQYF.

CDR3 coding DNA: TGTGCCAGCAGTCTCAAGGGGGGGAATAGTGGCTACACCTTC. It translates to CASSLKGGNSGYTF. The gene calls are TRBV6-1 and TRBJ1-2, with D possibly TRBD1 on 6 matching bases. V was cut by 5 bases and J by 7 bases, with 17 bases left in between. Germline CDR1 and CDR2: MNHNS and SASEGT. CDR3 length: 14 residues.

At least ten counts were recorded for this clonotype. The gene calls are TRBV9 and TRBJ1-2; TRBD1 matches 8 bases. From germline, CDR1 is SGDLS and CDR2 YYNGEE. This CDR3 comprises 15 residues. V trimming: 3 bases; J trimming: 2 bases; junction bases outside the gene matches: 6. CDR3 amino acids: CASSARGRLNYGYTF. CDR3 coding DNA: TGTGCCAGCAGCGCCAGGGGGCGCTTGAACTATGGCTACACCTTC.

This clonotype is classed as medium-sized (0.01 to 0.1%). The chain has TRBV28 and TRBJ2-5; no firm D call. Germline CDR1 and CDR2: MDHEN and SYDVKM. This CDR3 contains 14 residues. V was clipped by 6 bases and J by 3 bases, with 14 bases between them. DNA of the CDR3: TGTGCCAGCAGACCCCTCGTCGTGGAAGAGACCCAGTACTTC. Residues: CASRPLVVEETQYF. The variable domain in full, completed from reference TRBV28 and TRBJ2-5, reads DVKVTQSSRYLVKRTGEKVFLECVQDMDHENMFWYRQDPGLGLRLIYFSYDVKMKEKGDIPEGYSVSREKKERFSLILESASTNQTSMYLCASRPLVVEETQYFGPGTRLLVL.

The sample holds many counts of this clonotype. This chain joins TRBV29-1 and TRBJ1-2; 9 nucleotides agree with TRBD1. The CDR3 consists of 14 residues. The V gene end was trimmed by 5 bases and the J gene end by 4 bases; junction bases not matched to a gene: 8. Per the germline V gene, CDR1 is SQVTM and CDR2 is ANQGSEA. The CDR3 bases are TGCAGCGTTTATACGACAGGGGGTATCTATGGCTACACCTTC. Protein: CSVYTTGGIYGYTF.

By frequency in the sample, this clonotype is medium-sized. J is TRBJ2-2 and V is TRBV11-2; D may match TRBD1 or TRBD2 (5 bases each). This CDR3 contains 16 residues. V was trimmed by 4 bases and J by 7 bases, leaving 19 bases between them. CDR1 is SGHAT and CDR2 is FQNNGV in the germline V gene. The CDR3 sequence is CASSSPGPNLVGELFF. The DNA of the CDR3 is TGTGCCAGCAGCTCGCCGGGACCCAACCTTGTCGGGGAGCTGTTTTTT.

For this clonotype: Given the absence of the conserved phenylalanine or tryptophan at the CDR3 end, a read error is likely. V and J are TRBV7-9 and TRBJ1-1; D unclear. Germline V CDR1 and CDR2: SEHNR, FQNEAQ (reference sequence). This CDR3 has 14 residues. CDR3 in DNA: TGTGCCAGCAACTTGGGAAATGGGAACACTCAAGCTTTCTCT. Translated: CASNLGNGNTQAFS.